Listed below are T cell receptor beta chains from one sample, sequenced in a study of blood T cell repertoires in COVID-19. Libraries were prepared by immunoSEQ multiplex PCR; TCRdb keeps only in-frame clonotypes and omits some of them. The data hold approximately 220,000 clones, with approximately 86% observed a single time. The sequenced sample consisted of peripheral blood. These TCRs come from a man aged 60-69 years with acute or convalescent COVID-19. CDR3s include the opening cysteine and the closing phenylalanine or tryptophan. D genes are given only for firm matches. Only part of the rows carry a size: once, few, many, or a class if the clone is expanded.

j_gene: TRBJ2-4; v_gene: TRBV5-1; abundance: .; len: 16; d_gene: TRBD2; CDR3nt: TGCGCCAGCAGCCGAGGGACTAGCGGGGGGTCCTGGGTTCAGTACTTC; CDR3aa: CASSRGTSGGSWVQYF
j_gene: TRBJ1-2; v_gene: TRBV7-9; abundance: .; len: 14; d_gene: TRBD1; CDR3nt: TGTGCCAGCAGCTTAGCGACAGGGACTGGAGGCTACACCTTC; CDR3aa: CASSLATGTGGYTF
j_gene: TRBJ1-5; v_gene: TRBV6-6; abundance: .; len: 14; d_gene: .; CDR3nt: TGTGCCAGCACCAACTCCGGGGGGGGCTGGCCCCAGCATTTT; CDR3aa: CASTNSGGGWPQHF
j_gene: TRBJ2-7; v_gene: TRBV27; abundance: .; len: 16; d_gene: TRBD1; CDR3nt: TGTGCCAGCAGTTTATCGATGCAGGGGGTCGGCTACGAGCAGTACTTC; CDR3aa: CASSLSMQGVGYEQYF
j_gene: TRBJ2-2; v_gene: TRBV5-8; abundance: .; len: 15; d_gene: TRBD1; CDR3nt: TGTGCCAGCAGACCGGGACAGGGAGAAACCGGGGAGCTGTTTTTT; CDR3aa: CASRPGQGETGELFF
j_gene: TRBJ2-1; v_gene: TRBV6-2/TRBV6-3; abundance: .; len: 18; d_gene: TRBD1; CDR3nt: TGTGCCAGCGGCCCGGACAGGGGGCAGACGGGCTCCTACAATGAGCAGTTCTTC; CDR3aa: CASGPDRGQTGSYNEQFF
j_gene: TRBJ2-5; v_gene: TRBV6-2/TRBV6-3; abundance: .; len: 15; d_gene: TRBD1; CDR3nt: TGTGCCAGCAGTGGTCAGGGGGCCCCCGGGGAGACCCAGTACTTC; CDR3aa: CASSGQGAPGETQYF
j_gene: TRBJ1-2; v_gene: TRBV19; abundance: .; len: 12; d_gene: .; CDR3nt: TGTGCCATCTCCGCCAAACGGTATGGCTACACCTTC; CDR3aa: CAISAKRYGYTF
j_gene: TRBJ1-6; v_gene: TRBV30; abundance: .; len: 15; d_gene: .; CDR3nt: TGTGCCTGGAGTCCGACCAGGGGCGTCGGTTCACCCCTCCACTTT; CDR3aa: CAWSPTRGVGSPLHF
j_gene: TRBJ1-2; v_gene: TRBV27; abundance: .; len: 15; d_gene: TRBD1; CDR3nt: TGTGCCAGCAGTCCGGGGACAGGGGGGGGCTATGGCTACACCTTC; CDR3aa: CASSPGTGGGYGYTF
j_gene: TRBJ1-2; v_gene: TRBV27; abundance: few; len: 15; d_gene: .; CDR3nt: TGTGCCAGCAGTTTATCGGCAGGGCCTCAGGGCGGCTACACCTTC; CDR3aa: CASSLSAGPQGGYTF
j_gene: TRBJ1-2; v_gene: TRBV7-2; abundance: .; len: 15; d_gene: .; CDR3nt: TGTGCCAGCAGCCCAGGGGTCAGGTTTAGCTATGGCTACACCTTC; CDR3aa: CASSPGVRFSYGYTF
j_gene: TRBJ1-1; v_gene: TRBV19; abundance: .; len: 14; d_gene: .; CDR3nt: TGTGCCAGTAGTACACCAGTCATGAACACTGAAGCTTTCTTT; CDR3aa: CASSTPVMNTEAFF
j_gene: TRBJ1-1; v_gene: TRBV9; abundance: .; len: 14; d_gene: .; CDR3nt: TGTGCCAGCAGCGTAGGGACACCACCGGCTGAAGCTTTCTTT; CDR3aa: CASSVGTPPAEAFF
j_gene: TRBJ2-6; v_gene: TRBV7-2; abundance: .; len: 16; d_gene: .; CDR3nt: TGTGCCAGCAGCTTAGCCGGGAACTCTGGGGCCAACGTCCTGACTTTC; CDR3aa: CASSLAGNSGANVLTF
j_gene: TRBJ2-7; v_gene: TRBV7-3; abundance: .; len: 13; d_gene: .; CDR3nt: TGTGCCAGCAGCTTAGGCAGGGGTTACGAGCAGTACTTC; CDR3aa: CASSLGRGYEQYF
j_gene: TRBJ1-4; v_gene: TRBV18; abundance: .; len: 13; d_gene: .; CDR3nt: TGTGCCAGCTCACCAGGGCAGAATGAAAAACTGTTTTTT; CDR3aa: CASSPGQNEKLFF
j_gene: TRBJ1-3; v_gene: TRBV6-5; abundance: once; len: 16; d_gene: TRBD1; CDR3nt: TGTGCCAGCAGTTCGAGGACAGGTCTCTCTGGAAACACCATATATTTT; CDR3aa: CASSSRTGLSGNTIYF
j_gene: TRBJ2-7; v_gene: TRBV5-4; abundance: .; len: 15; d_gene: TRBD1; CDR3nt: TGTGCCAGCAGCTTAGGGGACAGGGACTACTACGAGCAGTACTTC; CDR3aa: CASSLGDRDYYEQYF
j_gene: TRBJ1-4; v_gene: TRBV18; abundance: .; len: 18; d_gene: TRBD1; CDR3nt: TGTGCCAGCTCACCCCCGGGGGAAGGGGGCGCGATGAAGAAAAAACTGTTTTTT; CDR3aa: CASSPPGEGGAMKKKLFF
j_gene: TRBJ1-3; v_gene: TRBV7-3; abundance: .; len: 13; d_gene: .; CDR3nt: TGTGCCAGCAGCTCTGACAGGGGAAACACCATATATTTT; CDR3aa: CASSSDRGNTIYF
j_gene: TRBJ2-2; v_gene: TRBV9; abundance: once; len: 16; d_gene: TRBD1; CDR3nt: TGTGCCAGCAGCGTAGTGACAGGGGGGAGCACCGGGGAGCTGTTTTTT; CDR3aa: CASSVVTGGSTGELFF
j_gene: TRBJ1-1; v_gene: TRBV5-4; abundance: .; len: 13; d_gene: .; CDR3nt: TGTGCCAGCAGCTTGAGGGGAAACACTGAAGCTTTCTTT; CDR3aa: CASSLRGNTEAFF
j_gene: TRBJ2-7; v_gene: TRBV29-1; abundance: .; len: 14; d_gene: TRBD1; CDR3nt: TGCAGCGGACAGGGACAGGGAACAGCCTACGAGCAGTACTTC; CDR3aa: CSGQGQGTAYEQYF
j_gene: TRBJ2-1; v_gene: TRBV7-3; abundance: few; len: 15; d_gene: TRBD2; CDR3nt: TGTGCCAGCAGCTTTAGCGGGGGACCAACCAATGAGCAGTTCTTC; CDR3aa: CASSFSGGPTNEQFF
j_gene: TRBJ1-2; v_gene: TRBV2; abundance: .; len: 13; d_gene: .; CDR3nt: TGTGCCAGCACCGAGCGGGAGAACTATGGCTACACCTTC; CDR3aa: CASTERENYGYTF
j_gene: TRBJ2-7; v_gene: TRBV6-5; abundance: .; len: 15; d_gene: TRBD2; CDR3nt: TGTGCCAGCAGTTACTCTGCCAGCGGGGGTTACGAGCAGTACTTC; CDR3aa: CASSYSASGGYEQYF
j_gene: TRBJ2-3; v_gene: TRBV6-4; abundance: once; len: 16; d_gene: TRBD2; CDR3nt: TGTGCCAGCAGTACGACTAGCGGGGGGACCACAGATACGCAGTATTTT; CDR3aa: CASSTTSGGTTDTQYF
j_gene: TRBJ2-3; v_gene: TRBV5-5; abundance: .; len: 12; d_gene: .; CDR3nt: TGTGCCAGCAGCCCGGGAATAGATACGCAGTATTTT; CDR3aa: CASSPGIDTQYF
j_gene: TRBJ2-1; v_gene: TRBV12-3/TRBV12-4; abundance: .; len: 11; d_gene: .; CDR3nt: TGTGCCAGCAGTCCCCGGGGTGAGCAGTTCTTC; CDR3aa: CASSPRGEQFF
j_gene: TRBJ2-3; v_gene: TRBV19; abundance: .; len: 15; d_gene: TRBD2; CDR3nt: TGTGCCAGTAGACCTCTAGCGGGGTACACAGATACGCAGTATTTT; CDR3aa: CASRPLAGYTDTQYF
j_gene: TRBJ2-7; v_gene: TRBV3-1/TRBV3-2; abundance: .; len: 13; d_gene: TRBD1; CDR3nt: TGTGCCAGCAACGGACAGGGGGCCTACGAGCAGTACTTC; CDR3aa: CASNGQGAYEQYF
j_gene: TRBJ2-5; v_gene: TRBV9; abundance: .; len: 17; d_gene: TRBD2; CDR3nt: TGTGCCAGCAGCGTAGGGACTAGCGGGGGGGCCCGGGAGACCCAGTACTTC; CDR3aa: CASSVGTSGGARETQYF
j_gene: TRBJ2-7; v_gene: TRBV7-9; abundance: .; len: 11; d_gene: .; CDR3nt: TGTGCCAGCAGCTTCTCCGGCGAGCAGTACTTC; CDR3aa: CASSFSGEQYF
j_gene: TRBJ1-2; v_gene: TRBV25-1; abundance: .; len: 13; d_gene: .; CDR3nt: TGTGCCAGCAGTGGACCCGGGATCTATGGCTACACCTTC; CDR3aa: CASSGPGIYGYTF
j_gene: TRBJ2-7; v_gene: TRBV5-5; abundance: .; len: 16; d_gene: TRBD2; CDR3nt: TGTGCCAGCAGCTTGTCAATAGCGGGGGCCTCCTACGAGCAGTACTTC; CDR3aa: CASSLSIAGASYEQYF
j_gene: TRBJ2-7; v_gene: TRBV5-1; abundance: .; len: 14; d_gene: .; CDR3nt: TGCGCCAGCGGCGCCGGGACTTCTGCCTACGAGCAGTACTTC; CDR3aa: CASGAGTSAYEQYF
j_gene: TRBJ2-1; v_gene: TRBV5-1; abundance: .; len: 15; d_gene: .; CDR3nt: TGCGCCAGCAGCCCCGGCCTGGGGGGGCGCAGTGAGCAGTTCTTC; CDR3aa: CASSPGLGGRSEQFF
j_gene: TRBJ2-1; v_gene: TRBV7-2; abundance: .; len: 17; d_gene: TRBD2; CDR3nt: TGTGCCAGCAGCTTAGGGTTAGGCGGGGGCTCCTACAATGAGCAGTTCTTC; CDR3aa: CASSLGLGGGSYNEQFF
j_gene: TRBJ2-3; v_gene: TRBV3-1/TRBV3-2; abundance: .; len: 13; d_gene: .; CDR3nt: TGTGCCAGCGCCAACGGGGGTACAGATACGCAGTATTTT; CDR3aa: CASANGGTDTQYF
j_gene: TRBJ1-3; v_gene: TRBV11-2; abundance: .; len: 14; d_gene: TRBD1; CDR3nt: TGTGCCAGCAGCTTTGGGACAGCTGGAAACACCATATATTTT; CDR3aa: CASSFGTAGNTIYF
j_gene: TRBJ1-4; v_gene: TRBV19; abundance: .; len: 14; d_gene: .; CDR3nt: TGTGCCAGTAGTCTACAGGGTCGGGTTGAAAAACTGTTTTTT; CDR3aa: CASSLQGRVEKLFF
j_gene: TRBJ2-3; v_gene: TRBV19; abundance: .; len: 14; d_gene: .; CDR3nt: TGTGCCAGTAGCACAGGTTTCCCCACAGATACGCAGTATTTT; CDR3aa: CASSTGFPTDTQYF
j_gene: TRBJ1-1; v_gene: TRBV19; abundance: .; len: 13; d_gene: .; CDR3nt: TGTGCCAGTAGTATCCCCGGGGGCACTGAAGCTTTCTTT; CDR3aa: CASSIPGGTEAFF
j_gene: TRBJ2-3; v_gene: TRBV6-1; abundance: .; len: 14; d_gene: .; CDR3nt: TGTGCCAGCAGTGAAGCACAGGTTACAGATACGCAGTATTTT; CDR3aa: CASSEAQVTDTQYF
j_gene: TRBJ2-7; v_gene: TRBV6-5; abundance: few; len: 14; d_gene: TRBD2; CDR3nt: TGTGCCAGCTCTCTAGCGGGGGGGTCTGGGGAGCAGTACTTC; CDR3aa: CASSLAGGSGEQYF
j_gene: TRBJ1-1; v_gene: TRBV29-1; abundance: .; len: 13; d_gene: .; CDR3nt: TGCAGCGTTGACAGGGGTGGACACACTGAAGCTTTCTTT; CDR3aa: CSVDRGGHTEAFF
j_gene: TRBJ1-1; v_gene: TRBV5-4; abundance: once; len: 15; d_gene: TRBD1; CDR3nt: TGTGCCAGCAGCGGGCCGGTCGGGACAGGTTCTGAAGCTTTCTTT; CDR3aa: CASSGPVGTGSEAFF
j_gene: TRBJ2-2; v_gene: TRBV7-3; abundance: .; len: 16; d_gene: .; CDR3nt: TGTGCCAGCAGCTTAACGGGGCAACTGAACACCGGGGAGCTGTTTTTT; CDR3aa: CASSLTGQLNTGELFF
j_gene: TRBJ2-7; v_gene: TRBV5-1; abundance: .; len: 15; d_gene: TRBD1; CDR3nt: TGCGCCAGCAGCTTGTTTACAGGGGGCGAGGGCGAGCAGTACTTC; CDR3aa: CASSLFTGGEGEQYF
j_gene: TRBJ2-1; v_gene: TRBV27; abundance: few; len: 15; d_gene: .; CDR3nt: TGTGCCAGCAGCCTGCCCAGGGGAGACTACAATGAGCAGTTCTTC; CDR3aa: CASSLPRGDYNEQFF
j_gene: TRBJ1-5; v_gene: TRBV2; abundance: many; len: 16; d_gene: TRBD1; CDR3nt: TGTGCCAGCAGTGAAGGGACAGGGGGTTTGGGTCAGCCCCAGCATTTT; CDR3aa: CASSEGTGGLGQPQHF
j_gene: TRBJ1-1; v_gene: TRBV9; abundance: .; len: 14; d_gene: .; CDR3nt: TGTGCCAGCAGCTCCCCAGGACTGAGTACTGAAGCTTTCTTT; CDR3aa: CASSSPGLSTEAFF